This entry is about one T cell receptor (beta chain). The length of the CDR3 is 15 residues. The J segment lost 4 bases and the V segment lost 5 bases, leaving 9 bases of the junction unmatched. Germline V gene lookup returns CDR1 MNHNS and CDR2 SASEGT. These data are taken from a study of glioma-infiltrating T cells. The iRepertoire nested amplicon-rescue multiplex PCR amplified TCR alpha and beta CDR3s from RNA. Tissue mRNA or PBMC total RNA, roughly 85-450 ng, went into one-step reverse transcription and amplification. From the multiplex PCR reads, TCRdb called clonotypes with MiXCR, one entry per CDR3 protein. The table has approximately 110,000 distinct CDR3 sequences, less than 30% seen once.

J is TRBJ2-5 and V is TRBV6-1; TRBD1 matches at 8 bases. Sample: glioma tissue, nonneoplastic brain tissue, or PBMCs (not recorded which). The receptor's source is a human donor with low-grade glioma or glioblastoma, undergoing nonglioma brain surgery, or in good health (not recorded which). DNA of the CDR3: TGTGCCAGCAGTTCCACCGGGACAGGTTTAGAGACCCAGTACTTC. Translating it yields CASSSTGTGLETQYF.